Presented here are 4 T cell receptor beta chains from one specimen sequenced in a study of shared clonotypes between healthy human individuals. Repertoires were generated with immunoSEQ multiplex PCR, while TCRdb's copy carries only in-frame clones and drops some. This table has 2 million or so clones, roughly 95% appearing once. The source material was naive CD4+ T cells sorted from blood. Subset noted: CD45RA+ positively selected. The receptor source for this set is a man aged 18-30 years in good health.

V gene TRBV5-1 combines with J gene TRBJ2-3; 7 positions agree with TRBD1. From germline, CDR1 is SGHRS and CDR2 YFSETQ. With 4 bases clipped from V and 1 base from J, the junction kept 6 bases outside the gene matches. There are 15 residues in the CDR3. The CDR3 spells CASSPPTGGTDTQYF. The CDR3 nucleotides read TGCGCCAGCAGCCCCCCAACAGGGGGCACAGATACGCAGTATTTT.

This chain connects TRBV2 to TRBJ1-1; D uncertain. V dropped 0 bases and J dropped 5 bases, with 13 bases sitting between them. Looked up from germline, CDR1 is SNHLY and CDR2 is FYNNEI. The CDR3 has 15 amino acids. The CDR3 spells CASSEAWAGWTEAFF. CDR3 DNA: TGTGCCAGCAGTGAAGCCTGGGCGGGGTGGACTGAAGCTTTCTTT.

J is TRBJ1-1 and V is TRBV2; the match to TRBD1 covers 12 bases. The CDR3 is 15 amino acids. The V segment lost 6 bases and the J segment 4 bases; nucleotides outside the gene matches: 6. In germline, CDR1 is SNHLY, CDR2 FYNNEI. CDR3 sequence: CASRVGTGGGTEAFF. DNA for the CDR3: TGTGCCAGCAGAGTAGGGACAGGGGGCGGCACTGAAGCTTTCTTT.

A remark on this clone: Other nucleotide sequences from this sample produce the same CDR3. The CDR3 bases are TGTGCCAGCAGCTTGGGACTTCAAGAGACCCAGTACTTC. This encodes CASSLGLQETQYF. V usage is TRBV5-4 and J usage is TRBJ2-5; D is undetermined. In germline, CDR1 is SGHNT, CDR2 YYREEE (reference sequence). V gave up 0 bases and J gave up 2 bases, with 5 bases separating them. This CDR3 has 13 amino acids.